This T cell receptor beta chain was sequenced for a study of cytomegalovirus exposure and HLA in healthy donors (dated by TCRdb to about 2017). For the study in its entirety: According to an earlier analysis of several hundred of the donors, roughly 180 million T cells yielded roughly 110 million unique TCR beta sequences and about 300 Gb of sequence data. On average, 235,054 unique TCR beta nucleotide sequences were sequenced per donor among a few hundred genotyped donors of the cohort, with roughly 18% of those sequences being non-productive. Donor age, sex, ethnicity and CMV serostatus were collected together with the repertoire data. Of the 300 to 450 genotyped donors, approximately 82% fell in the genetic ancestry cluster associated with self-reported Caucasian donors. In an earlier analysis of 587 of the donors, high-throughput TCR beta sequencing was used to judge whether each TCR beta V gene segment behaved as functional or pseudogenic. Because of strong linkage in the cohort, roughly five DR-DQ haplotypes were treated as single units for association and clustering. The study used immunosequencing to profile the T cell repertoires of approximately 650 subjects and linked those repertoires to cytomegalovirus serostatus. Rather than using new phenotypic data, the later analysis identified candidate immune exposures from TCR beta sequences and from how often those sequences occurred across donors. Roughly 300 gigabases of sequencing data and 80 million or so unique TCR sequences were included in an early release covering about 620 HLA-typed donors. The number of donors typed differed by locus, with about 629-630 for A, B, C, DRB1 and DQB1, around 500 for DQA1, some 570 for DPA1, and 472 for DPB1. A separate validation cohort of roughly 130 different subjects was used in addition to the 666-subject first cohort. In a later genetic analysis, genome-wide SNP genotypes for about 65% of the roughly 700 donors were used, and that subset was treated as a discovery cohort. The study aimed to test whether signatures of past pathogen exposure could be identified by cataloging public T cell receptors. All discovery cohort repertoires had been generated using a single sequencing platform. HLA typing covered class I and class II loci at four-digit resolution. The study combined high-throughput TCR immunosequencing, statistical association of individual TCRs with disease status, and machine learning to predict cytomegalovirus infection status. In a later analysis, previously published TCR beta repertoires from about 640 donors were re-analyzed and high-resolution HLA genotyping was added so that TCR occurrence patterns could be studied. The study at large found these results: In a later analysis, HLA-associated TCR beta chains were found to be more clonally expanded and to have lower generation probabilities than equally common non-associated chains. A later analysis reported that several top co-occurrence clusters appeared linked to parvovirus B19, influenza, CMV and Epstein-Barr virus. Immune exposure information for the cohort was limited to CMV serostatus. V-gene and J-gene trimming of TCR beta chains was associated with a missense DCLRE1C variant in a later genetic analysis, and the association was replicated in an independent cohort. The classifier was reported to diagnose cytomegalovirus status with high specificity and sensitivity in both the original cohort and the validation cohort. A group of highly shared sequence variants was considered likely to be a technical artifact of the sequencing pipeline. At a false discovery rate of 0.05, a later analysis linked 15,000 to 20,000 TCR beta sequences to specific HLA alleles. The earlier analysis of approximately 540 of the donors excluded seventeen rarely observed V segments, including chromosome 9 orphons, because counts were too low. Because HLA typing was unavailable for some donors at each locus, only the typed subset was used in association tests. A total of roughly 160 TCR beta chains were listed by the study as associated with cytomegalovirus. The authors suggested that the approach could potentially be extended to other disease states and immunological phenotypes. In vitro tests confirmed that a few of the cytomegalovirus-associated TCR beta chains recognize cytomegalovirus antigens. A later analysis found that TCR association rates varied across HLA loci, with DRB1 alleles showing the most associated TCRs and HLA-C alleles the fewest. Most TCR sequences were seen in very few donors, while some public TCRs were found in many individuals. Compared with the approximately 710-donor mean, donors in an Asian-associated ancestry cluster had fewer N-insertions in productive TCRs, according to a later genetic analysis. The presence/absence analyses assumed that sequencing depth was roughly uniform across donors, and that assumption may not be true. When HLA alleles, especially DR and DQ, strongly co-occurred, attributing TCR associations to individual alleles was difficult. According to a later analysis, most CMV-associated TCR beta chains appeared to be HLA-restricted, and the HLA associations seemed to be driven largely by CMV exposure. Linkage disequilibrium might explain the correlated functional status among segregating V segments, but an unknown experimental factor could not be excluded. The cohort was sequenced for TCR beta chains only, and without alpha or paired-chain data the features that could be detected were limited. A further reported finding was that TCR beta sequences accurately predicted the HLA-A and HLA-B alleles for most subjects in the first cohort. Some IMGT-functional V segments, including TRBV6-2 and TRBV6-3, could not be distinguished by the 87-base-pair reads and were therefore excluded. Broadly in line with IMGT annotations, most TCR beta V segments showed up in productive rearrangements about 87% or about 30% of the time in an earlier analysis of several hundred of the donors.

Via the germline V gene, CDR1 is SNHLY and CDR2 FYNNEI. Trimming costs V 3 bases and J 3 bases, and their ends lie 9 bases apart. The CDR3, from cysteine to phenylalanine, totals 14 residues. The only DNA kept is the CDR3, 42 bases in frame from the first base. On this clone itself: Its specific antigen is unknown. One base away there is no much larger clone; base qualities are not given.

The cohort comprised approximately 700 healthy bone marrow donors. Cohort members were all nominally healthy when sampled, although unrecorded immune exposures were likely present. The donor tested CMV seronegative, placing the donor among the roughly 400 seronegative members of the cohort. Every donor gave a peripheral blood sample, and the peripheral blood mononuclear cells from that sample were used for TCR beta sequencing. Genomic DNA was extracted from the blood cell samples with the Qiagen DNeasy Blood Extraction Kit. Library preparation used the immunoSEQ multiplex PCR assay. The multiplex PCR relied on a mix of 60 forward primers for TCR Vbeta segments and 13 reverse primers for TCR Jbeta segments. Amplification of the CDR3 region of rearranged TCR beta genes was performed with a multiplex PCR assay on genomic DNA. The Illumina HiSeq System was used to sequence the amplified TCR beta libraries as 87-base-pair reads. The authors' analysis ran thus. In a later analysis, roughly 80 million unique TCR beta chains were counted across the approximately 620 repertoires, and about 10 million of these chains were shared by at least two donors. Raw reads were error-corrected and collapsed into unique sequences with a nearest-neighbor algorithm that merged closely related sequences to remove PCR and sequencing errors. To assign V, D and J gene segments, CDR3 sequences were aligned to IMGT reference sequences. Each retained sequence needed at least a six-nucleotide match to both a V gene segment and a J gene segment. A rearrangement counted as productive if the CDR3 had no stop codons and remained in frame with V and J, and every other rearrangement counted as non-productive. Following IMGT convention, CDR3 was defined as the stretch from the second conserved V-encoded cysteine up to the conserved J-encoded phenylalanine. In an earlier analysis of roughly 610 of the donors, sequences lacking an unambiguous match to a single V gene segment were excluded. In an earlier analysis of 450 to 750 of the donors, a V segment was called functional when productive rearrangements were above 56.7%, and segregating when the standard deviation between donors exceeded 5%. A statistical classification framework was developed to diagnose cytomegalovirus status using the catalog of TCR beta chain sequences. A later analysis assigned V and J genes by comparing TCR nucleotide sequences with IMGT/GENE-DB human TR gene sequences. The TCRdist pipeline was used in a later analysis to assign CDR3 sequences and most-parsimonious VDJ recombination scenarios. A later analysis defined each TCR beta chain by its CDR3 amino acid sequence plus V-gene family, and excluded reads lacking a unique V-gene family. As a way to deal with suspected cross-contamination and a sequencing artifact, a later analysis dropped approximately 570 nucleotide sequences that were highly shared and had low generation probability. A later analysis calculated a clonal expansion index for each public chain from normalized within-repertoire ranks of inferred template counts. In a later analysis, generation probabilities were computed using a VDJ recombination model fitted to out-of-frame rearrangements, and the results were checked against IGoR. A later analysis scored TCR-TCR, TCR-HLA and TCR-CMV co-occurrence with hypergeometric tests, applying a repertoire-size bias correction to TCR pairs. In a later analysis, false discovery rates were estimated by permuting HLA or CMV assignments 20 times. In a later analysis, co-occurring TCRs were grouped using DBSCAN, with TCRdist sequence similarity added in when clustering inside HLA-allele-positive subsets. For co-occurrence clustering, repertoires with fewer than 30,000 or more than 120,000 public chains were excluded, along with roughly five repertoires with anomalous nucleotide sharing. Imported from immuneACCESS, the table was reduced by TCRdb to in-frame sequences with V and J called. These copies leave out some clones; in studies compared against another copy, an unresolved V gene accounts for under half, and the cause of the remainder is not known. V and J calls and clone size are copied from that table; D and trimming were computed from the DNA. The sample contains a few hundred thousand clones, about three quarters of them found a single time. Of the sample, roughly 16% is held by the ten largest clones.

Input material: PBMCs. The sequence was collected from a man in his forties in good health and CMV-seronegative. The sequence links TRBV2 to TRBJ1-5, with TRBD1 tentatively as D gene (5 bases match). For the CDR3, the sequence is CASSDGGLNQPQHF. The nucleotide sequence reads TGTGCCAGCAGTGACGGGGGTCTCAATCAGCCCCAGCATTTT. Beyond the CDR3, the reference TRBV2 and TRBJ1-5 genes provide the residues; the full variable domain reads: EPEVTQTPSHQVTQMGQEVILRCVPISNHLYFYWYRQILGQKVEFLVSFYNNEISEKSEIFDDQFSVERPDGSNFTLKIRSTKLEDSAMYFCASSDGGLNQPQHFGDGTRLSIL.